This T cell receptor beta chain was captured by sequencing in a study of cytomegalovirus exposure and HLA in healthy donors. Study-wide background: From roughly 180 million T cells, an earlier analysis saw approximately 120 million unique TCR beta sequences. Caucasian-associated ancestry cluster membership applied to under 85% of approximately 420 genotyped donors.

Study conclusions and caveats: Based on reports, TCR beta sequences accurately predicted HLA-A and HLA-B alleles for most subjects. In the analysis, some V segments, TRBV6-2 and TRBV6-3 included, were excluded as indistinguishable.

Germline V CDR1 and CDR2: SGHAT, FQNNGV. V was pared by 5 bases and J by 3 bases, with 10 bases between. The CDR3 runs to 13 residues. 13 Jbeta primers and 60 Vbeta primers were used for the PCR. Sequenced by immunoSEQ multiplex PCR; TCRdb stores in-frame clones only, minus some. This table has around 72,000 clones, 65% to 70% appearing once. Details on this clone: What it binds is not known.

The chain recombines TRBV11-2 with TRBJ2-5; a weak D match, TRBD1 (5 bases). This TCR was sampled from a man aged 40-50 years in good health and CMV-seropositive. The sample comprised PBMCs. The CDR3 DNA sequence: TGTGCCAGCAGCACCGGACAAGAAGAGACCCAGTACTTC. As protein: CASSTGQEETQYF. Full variable domain (missing parts from reference TRBV11-2 and TRBJ2-5): EAGVAQSPRYKIIEKRQSVAFWCNPISGHATLYWYQQILGQGPKLLIQFQNNGVVDDSQLPKDRFSAERLKGVDSTLKIQPAKLEDSAVYLCASSTGQEETQYFGPGTRLLVL.